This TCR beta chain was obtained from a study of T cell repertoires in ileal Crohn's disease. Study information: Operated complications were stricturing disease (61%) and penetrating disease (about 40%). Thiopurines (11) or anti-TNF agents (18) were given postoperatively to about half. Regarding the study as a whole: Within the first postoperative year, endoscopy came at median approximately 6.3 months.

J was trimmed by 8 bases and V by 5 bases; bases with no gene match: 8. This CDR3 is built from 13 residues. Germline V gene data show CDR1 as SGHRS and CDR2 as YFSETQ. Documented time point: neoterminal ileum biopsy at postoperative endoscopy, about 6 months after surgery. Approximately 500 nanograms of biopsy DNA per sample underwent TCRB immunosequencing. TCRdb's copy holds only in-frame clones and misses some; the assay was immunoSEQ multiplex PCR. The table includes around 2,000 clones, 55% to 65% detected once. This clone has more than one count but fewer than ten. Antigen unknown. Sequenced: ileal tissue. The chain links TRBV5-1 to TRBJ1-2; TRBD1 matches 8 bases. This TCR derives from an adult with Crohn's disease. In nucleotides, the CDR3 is TGCGCCAGCAGACCGGACAGGGACTGGGGCTACACCTTC. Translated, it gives CASRPDRDWGYTF.